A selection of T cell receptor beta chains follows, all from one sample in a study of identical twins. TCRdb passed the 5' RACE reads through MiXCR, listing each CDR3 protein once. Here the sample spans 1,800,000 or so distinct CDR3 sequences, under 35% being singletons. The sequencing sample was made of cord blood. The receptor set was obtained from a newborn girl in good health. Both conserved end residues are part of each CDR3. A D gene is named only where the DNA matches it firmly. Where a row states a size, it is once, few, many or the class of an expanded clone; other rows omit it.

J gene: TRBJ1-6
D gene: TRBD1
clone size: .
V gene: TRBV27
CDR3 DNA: TGTGCCAGCAATTGGGACAGGGGGAATAATTCACCCCCCCACTTT
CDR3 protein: CASNWDRGNNSPPHF

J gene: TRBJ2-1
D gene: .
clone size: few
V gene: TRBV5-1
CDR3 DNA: TGCGCCAGCAGCGTGGTAATAGAGGCGGACAATGAGCAGTTCTTC
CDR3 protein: CASSVVIEADNEQFF

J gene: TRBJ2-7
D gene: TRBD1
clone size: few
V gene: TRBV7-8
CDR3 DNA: TGTGCCAGCAGCTTGGCCCTAACAGGGGGCTCCGAGCAGTACTTC
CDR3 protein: CASSLALTGGSEQYF

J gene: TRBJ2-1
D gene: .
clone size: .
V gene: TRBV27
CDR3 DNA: TGTGCCAGCAGTTTAAGGGCTAACGGGAAGGGGGGTGATATCTCCTACAATGAGCAGTTCTTC
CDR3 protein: CASSLRANGKGGDISYNEQFF

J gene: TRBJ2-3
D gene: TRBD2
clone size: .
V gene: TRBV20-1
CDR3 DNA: TGCAGTGCTAACCCCACCCGGCGGGAGCTTAGCACAGATACGCAGTATTTT
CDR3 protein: CSANPTRRELSTDTQYF

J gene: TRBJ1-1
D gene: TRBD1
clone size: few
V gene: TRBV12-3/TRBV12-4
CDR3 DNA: TGTGCCAGCAGTCCCCGGGACAGGTCTAACACTGAAGCTTTCTTT
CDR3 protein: CASSPRDRSNTEAFF

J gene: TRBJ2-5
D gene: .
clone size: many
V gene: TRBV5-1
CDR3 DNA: TGCGCCAGCAGCGCATTACAGGTTCCCCAAGAGACCCAGTACTTC
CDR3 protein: CASSALQVPQETQYF

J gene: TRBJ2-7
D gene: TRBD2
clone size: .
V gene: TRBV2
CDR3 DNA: TGTGCCAGCAGTGCCACTAGCGGGAGGTTCAACGAGCAGTACTTC
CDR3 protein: CASSATSGRFNEQYF

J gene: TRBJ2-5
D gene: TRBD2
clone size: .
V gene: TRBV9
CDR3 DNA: TGTGCCAGCAGCGTGGCCCAGAGCGGGGGCGAGACCCAGTACTTC
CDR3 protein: CASSVAQSGGETQYF

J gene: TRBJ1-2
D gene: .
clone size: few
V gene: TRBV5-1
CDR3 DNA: TGCGCCAGCAGCTCGCACTATACAGGGTCATATGGCTACACCTTC
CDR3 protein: CASSSHYTGSYGYTF

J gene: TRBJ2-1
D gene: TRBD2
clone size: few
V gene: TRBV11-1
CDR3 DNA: TGTGCCAGCAGCTCAGGACTAGCGGGAGGGTCCCCTTATCATGAGCAGTTCTTC
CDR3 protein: CASSSGLAGGSPYHEQFF

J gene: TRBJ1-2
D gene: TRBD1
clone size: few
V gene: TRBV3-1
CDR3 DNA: TGTGCCAGCAGCCAAGACAGGTTCGGGGACAGGCACTATGGCTACACCTTC
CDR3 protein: CASSQDRFGDRHYGYTF

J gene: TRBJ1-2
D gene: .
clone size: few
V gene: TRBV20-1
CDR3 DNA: TGCAGTGCGAACCACAGGGCCGCGGGGAACTATGGCTACACCTTC
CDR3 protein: CSANHRAAGNYGYTF

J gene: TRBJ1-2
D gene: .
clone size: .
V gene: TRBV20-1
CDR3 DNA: TGCAGTGCTAGAGGGTTACAGTCGCCGGGTGGCTACACCTTC
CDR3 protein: CSARGLQSPGGYTF

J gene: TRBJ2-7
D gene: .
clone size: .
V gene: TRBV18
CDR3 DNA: TGTGCCAGCTCCTCCGTCAGGGTCTTTGAATACGAGCAGTACTTC
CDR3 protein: CASSSVRVFEYEQYF

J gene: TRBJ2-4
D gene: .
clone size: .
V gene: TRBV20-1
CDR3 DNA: TGCAGTGCTAGGGGGCTTTCGGGCATTCAGTACTTC
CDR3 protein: CSARGLSGIQYF

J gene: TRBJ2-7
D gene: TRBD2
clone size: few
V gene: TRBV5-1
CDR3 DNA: TGCGCCAGCAGCTTGTATCCTAGCGGGAGTACGGGGAACGAGCAGTACTTC
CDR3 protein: CASSLYPSGSTGNEQYF

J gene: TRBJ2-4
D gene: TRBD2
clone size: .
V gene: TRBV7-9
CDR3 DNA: TGTGCCAGCAGGCAACCGGGACTAGCGGGAGGCGGGAGCAAAAACATTCAGTACTTC
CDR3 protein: CASRQPGLAGGGSKNIQYF

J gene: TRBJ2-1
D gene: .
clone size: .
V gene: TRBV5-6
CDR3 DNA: TGTGCCAGCAGCTTCTTAAGTAGTGAGCAGTTCTTC
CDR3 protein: CASSFLSSEQFF

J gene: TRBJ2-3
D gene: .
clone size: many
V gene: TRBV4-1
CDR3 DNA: TGCGCCAGCAGCCAAAATGCAGATACGCAGTATTTT
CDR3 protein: CASSQNADTQYF

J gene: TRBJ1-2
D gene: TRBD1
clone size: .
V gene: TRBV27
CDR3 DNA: TGTGCCAGCAGTTTAGGACAGGGGGGGGTGGACGGCTACACCTTC
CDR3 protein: CASSLGQGGVDGYTF

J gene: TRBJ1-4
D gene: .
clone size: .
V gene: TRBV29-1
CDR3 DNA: TGCAGCGCCGAGGGGGTGAATGAAAAACTGTTTTTT
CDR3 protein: CSAEGVNEKLFF

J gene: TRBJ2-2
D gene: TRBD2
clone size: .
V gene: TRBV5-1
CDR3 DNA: TGCGCCAGCGCCGTCGGGACTAGCTTTTCCGGGGAGCTGTTTTTT
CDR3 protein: CASAVGTSFSGELFF

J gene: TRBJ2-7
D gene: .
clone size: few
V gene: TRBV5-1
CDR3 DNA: TGCGCCAGCAGCCAAGAGGGCATGGGTCCCTCCTACGAGCAGTACTTC
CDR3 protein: CASSQEGMGPSYEQYF

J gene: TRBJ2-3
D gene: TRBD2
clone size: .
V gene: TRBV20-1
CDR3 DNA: TGCAGTGCTAGAGATTATCAGCGGGGTCTCACAGATACGCAGTATTTT
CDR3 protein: CSARDYQRGLTDTQYF

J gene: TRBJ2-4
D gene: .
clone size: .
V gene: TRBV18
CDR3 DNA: TGTGCCAGCTCACCTAGGGCTGGGTTCAAAAACATTCAGTACTTC
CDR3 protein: CASSPRAGFKNIQYF

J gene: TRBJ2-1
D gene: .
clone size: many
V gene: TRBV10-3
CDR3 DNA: TGTGCCATCAGCCCGACTAGTTCGAGCTCCTACAATGAGCAGTTCTTC
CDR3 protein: CAISPTSSSSYNEQFF

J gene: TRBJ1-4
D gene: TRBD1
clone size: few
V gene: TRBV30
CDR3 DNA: TGTGCCTGGACAGGGGGCTTTGAAAAACTGTTTTTT
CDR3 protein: CAWTGGFEKLFF

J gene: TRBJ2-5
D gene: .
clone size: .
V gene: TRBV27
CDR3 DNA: TGTGCCAGCAGTTTATTCCTTCGGGAGACCCAGTACTTC
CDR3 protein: CASSLFLRETQYF

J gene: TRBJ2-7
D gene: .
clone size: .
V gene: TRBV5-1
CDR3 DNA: TGCGCCAGCAGCTTGGACAGGGTTATCTCCTACGAGCAGTACTTC
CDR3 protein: CASSLDRVISYEQYF

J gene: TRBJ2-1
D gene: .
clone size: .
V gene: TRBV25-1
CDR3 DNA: TGTGCCAGCAGTGAACAGGCCGGGATTAGCGATGAGCAGTTCTTC
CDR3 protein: CASSEQAGISDEQFF

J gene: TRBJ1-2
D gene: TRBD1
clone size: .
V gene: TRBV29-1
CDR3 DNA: TGCGGCGTTGAAGGGACAGGGGTGAATGGCTACACCTTC
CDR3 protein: CGVEGTGVNGYTF

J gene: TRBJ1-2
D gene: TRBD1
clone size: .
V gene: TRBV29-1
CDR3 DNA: TGCAGCACTCCGGGACAGGGATTCGGCTACACCTTC
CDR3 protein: CSTPGQGFGYTF

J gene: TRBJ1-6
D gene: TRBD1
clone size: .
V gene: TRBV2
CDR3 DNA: TGTGCCAGCAGTGGTCAGGGGGCGAGGTCACCCCCCCACTTT
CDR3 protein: CASSGQGARSPPHF

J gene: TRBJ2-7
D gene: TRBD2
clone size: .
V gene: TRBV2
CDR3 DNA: TGTGCCAGCAGCCCCATGCGGGGGGCCCCCTACGAGCAGTACTTC
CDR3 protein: CASSPMRGAPYEQYF

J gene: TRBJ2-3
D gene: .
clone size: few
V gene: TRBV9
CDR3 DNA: TGTGCCAGCAGCAAGGATGGATCCCGCACAGATACGCAGTATTTT
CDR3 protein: CASSKDGSRTDTQYF

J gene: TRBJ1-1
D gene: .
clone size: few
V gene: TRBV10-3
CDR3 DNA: TGTGCCAGTAGTGGGAATGAAGCTTTCTTT
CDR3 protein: CASSGNEAFF